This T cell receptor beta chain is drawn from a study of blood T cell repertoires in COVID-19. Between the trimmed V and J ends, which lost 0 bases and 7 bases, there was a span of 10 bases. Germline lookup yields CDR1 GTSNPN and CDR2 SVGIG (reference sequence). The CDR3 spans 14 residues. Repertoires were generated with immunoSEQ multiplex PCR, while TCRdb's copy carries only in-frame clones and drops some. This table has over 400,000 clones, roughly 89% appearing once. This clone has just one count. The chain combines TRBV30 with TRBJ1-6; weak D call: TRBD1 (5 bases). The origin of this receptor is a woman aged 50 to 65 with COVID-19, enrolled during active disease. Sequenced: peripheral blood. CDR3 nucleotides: TGTGCCTGGAGTGTAGGGGCAGGGAATTCACCCCTCCACTTT. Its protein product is CAWSVGAGNSPLHF.